A selection of T cell receptor beta chains follows, all from one sample in a study of shared clonotypes between healthy human individuals. The method was immunoSEQ multiplex PCR; TCRdb's version includes in-frame clones alone and lacks a portion of them. The table has around 1.6 million clones, 95% to 99% seen once. The sample taken for sequencing was naive CD4+ T cells sorted from blood. The receptors originated from a man in his thirties or forties in good health. Both conserved end residues are part of each CDR3. A D gene is named only where the DNA matches it firmly. Clone size is not always given. Where it is, it says once, few, many or a class for expanded clones.

cdr3_length: 13; j_call: TRBJ1-1; v_call: TRBV28; d_call: .; clone_size: .; cdr3_nt: TGTGCCACCAAAGGGAAGGGGTGGGAGAAAGCTTTCTTT; cdr3_aa: CATKGKGWEKAFF
cdr3_length: 15; j_call: TRBJ2-1; v_call: TRBV18; d_call: .; clone_size: .; cdr3_nt: TGTGCCAGCTCACCACCCGGGCCTAGCTCTGGTGAGCAGTTCTTC; cdr3_aa: CASSPPGPSSGEQFF
cdr3_length: 13; j_call: TRBJ2-1; v_call: TRBV29-1; d_call: .; clone_size: .; cdr3_nt: TGCAGCCCCTCTCTGGGCCCCTACAATGAGCAGTTCTTC; cdr3_aa: CSPSLGPYNEQFF
cdr3_length: 12; j_call: TRBJ2-3; v_call: TRBV11-2; d_call: .; clone_size: .; cdr3_nt: TGTGCCAGCAGCATAAGCCGAGATACGCAGTATTTT; cdr3_aa: CASSISRDTQYF
cdr3_length: 15; j_call: TRBJ2-1; v_call: TRBV2; d_call: TRBD1; clone_size: .; cdr3_nt: TGTGCCAGCAGCGGGACAGGGGGCAAGTACAATGAGCAGTTCTTC; cdr3_aa: CASSGTGGKYNEQFF
cdr3_length: 12; j_call: TRBJ2-1; v_call: TRBV11-2; d_call: .; clone_size: .; cdr3_nt: TGTGCCAGCAGCCCTGCCCACAATGAGCAGTTCTTC; cdr3_aa: CASSPAHNEQFF
cdr3_length: 17; j_call: TRBJ1-4; v_call: TRBV28; d_call: TRBD1; clone_size: .; cdr3_nt: TGTGCCAGCAGGATTAGACAGGGGATTCCAACTAATGAAAAACTGTTTTTT; cdr3_aa: CASRIRQGIPTNEKLFF
cdr3_length: 14; j_call: TRBJ2-5; v_call: TRBV28; d_call: .; clone_size: .; cdr3_nt: TGTGCCAGCAGCCAGGGCGGATCCAAAGAGACCCAGTACTTC; cdr3_aa: CASSQGGSKETQYF
cdr3_length: 13; j_call: TRBJ2-7; v_call: TRBV27; d_call: TRBD1; clone_size: .; cdr3_nt: TGTGCCAGCAGCTTTAGGGGGCGGTACGAGCAGTACTTC; cdr3_aa: CASSFRGRYEQYF
cdr3_length: 14; j_call: TRBJ2-3; v_call: TRBV6-5; d_call: TRBD1; clone_size: .; cdr3_nt: TGTGCCAGCAGAACCGGGACAGCTACAGATACGCAGTATTTT; cdr3_aa: CASRTGTATDTQYF
cdr3_length: 15; j_call: TRBJ1-1; v_call: TRBV14; d_call: .; clone_size: .; cdr3_nt: TGTGCCAGCAGCCAAATCGGACCATATAACACTGAAGCTTTCTTT; cdr3_aa: CASSQIGPYNTEAFF
cdr3_length: 14; j_call: TRBJ2-7; v_call: TRBV29-1; d_call: TRBD1; clone_size: .; cdr3_nt: TGCAGCGTTGGAATCTGGACAGGGGCCTACGAGCAGTACTTC; cdr3_aa: CSVGIWTGAYEQYF
cdr3_length: 13; j_call: TRBJ1-5; v_call: TRBV6-1; d_call: .; clone_size: .; cdr3_nt: TGTGCCAGCAGAGGGGACAGCAATCAGCCCCAGCATTTT; cdr3_aa: CASRGDSNQPQHF
cdr3_length: 13; j_call: TRBJ2-7; v_call: TRBV5-6; d_call: TRBD1; clone_size: .; cdr3_nt: TGTGCCAGCAGCGGGGACAGGGGGCATAAGCAGTACTTC; cdr3_aa: CASSGDRGHKQYF
cdr3_length: 15; j_call: TRBJ2-3; v_call: TRBV5-6; d_call: .; clone_size: .; cdr3_nt: TGTGCCAGCAGCTTGGCATGGGGAGACACAGATACGCAGTATTTT; cdr3_aa: CASSLAWGDTDTQYF
cdr3_length: 19; j_call: TRBJ2-2; v_call: TRBV7-9; d_call: TRBD2; clone_size: .; cdr3_nt: TGTGCCAGCAGCAACCCAGTCAGCGGGACTAGCGCCGAAGGGGGGGAGCTGTTTTTT; cdr3_aa: CASSNPVSGTSAEGGELFF
cdr3_length: 14; j_call: TRBJ2-7; v_call: TRBV5-1; d_call: TRBD1; clone_size: .; cdr3_nt: TGCGCCAGCAGCACGGGACAGGGGAACTACGAGCAGTACTTC; cdr3_aa: CASSTGQGNYEQYF
cdr3_length: 18; j_call: TRBJ2-3; v_call: TRBV10-2; d_call: TRBD2; clone_size: .; cdr3_nt: TGCGCCAGCAGTGAGTCGGGGCCGGGCGGGAGCCGAGTGGATACGCAGTATTTT; cdr3_aa: CASSESGPGGSRVDTQYF
cdr3_length: 17; j_call: TRBJ2-2; v_call: TRBV9; d_call: .; clone_size: .; cdr3_nt: TGTGCCAGCAGCGTAGCTTTGGGGTTATGGGCAACCGGGGAGCTGTTTTTT; cdr3_aa: CASSVALGLWATGELFF
cdr3_length: 16; j_call: TRBJ1-2; v_call: TRBV10-3; d_call: .; clone_size: .; cdr3_nt: TGTGCCATCGGGGGTGGCAGGCCAGACGTACGCGGTGGCTACACCTTC; cdr3_aa: CAIGGGRPDVRGGYTF
cdr3_length: 14; j_call: TRBJ2-7; v_call: TRBV11-2; d_call: TRBD1; clone_size: .; cdr3_nt: TGTGCCAGCAGTTCCCCGGGACAGAGCTACGAGCAGTACTTC; cdr3_aa: CASSSPGQSYEQYF
cdr3_length: 13; j_call: TRBJ1-3; v_call: TRBV7-9; d_call: .; clone_size: .; cdr3_nt: TGTGCCAGCAGCTTAGCCTTCGGAAACACCATATATTTT; cdr3_aa: CASSLAFGNTIYF
cdr3_length: 16; j_call: TRBJ1-3; v_call: TRBV7-8; d_call: .; clone_size: .; cdr3_nt: TGTGCCAGCAGCTTTTGGGTCGCGGGCAGTGGAAACACCATATATTTT; cdr3_aa: CASSFWVAGSGNTIYF
cdr3_length: 13; j_call: TRBJ2-3; v_call: TRBV5-1; d_call: .; clone_size: once; cdr3_nt: TGCGCCAGCAGCTTGGATATGATAGATACGCAGTATTTT; cdr3_aa: CASSLDMIDTQYF
cdr3_length: 14; j_call: TRBJ1-1; v_call: TRBV7-8; d_call: TRBD1; clone_size: .; cdr3_nt: TGTGCCAGCAGCAGAGGACAGGGGGGCACTGAAGCTTTCTTT; cdr3_aa: CASSRGQGGTEAFF
cdr3_length: 14; j_call: TRBJ2-7; v_call: TRBV5-6; d_call: TRBD2; clone_size: .; cdr3_nt: TGTGCCAGCAGCTTGCGGGGGGGCTCCTACGAGCAGTACTTC; cdr3_aa: CASSLRGGSYEQYF
cdr3_length: 14; j_call: TRBJ2-5; v_call: TRBV9; d_call: .; clone_size: .; cdr3_nt: TGTGCCAGCAGCGTAATGTCAGGGCGGGAGACCCAGTACTTC; cdr3_aa: CASSVMSGRETQYF
cdr3_length: 16; j_call: TRBJ2-2; v_call: TRBV2; d_call: .; clone_size: .; cdr3_nt: TGTGCCAGCAGGAATGATAGGGGGATTAACACCGGGGAGCTGTTTTTT; cdr3_aa: CASRNDRGINTGELFF
cdr3_length: 12; j_call: TRBJ2-7; v_call: TRBV28; d_call: TRBD2; clone_size: once; cdr3_nt: TGTGCCTCCTGTGAGCGGGAGCTCGAGCAGTACTTC; cdr3_aa: CASCERELEQYF
cdr3_length: 19; j_call: TRBJ1-4; v_call: TRBV19; d_call: TRBD1; clone_size: .; cdr3_nt: TGTGCCAGTAGTACTTCTCGGACAGGGGGCATTTCAACTAATGAAAAACTGTTTTTT; cdr3_aa: CASSTSRTGGISTNEKLFF
cdr3_length: 17; j_call: TRBJ1-5; v_call: TRBV2; d_call: .; clone_size: once; cdr3_nt: TGTGCCAGCAGACGGGACAACCTACCATCCGGCAATCAGCCCCAGCATTTT; cdr3_aa: CASRRDNLPSGNQPQHF
cdr3_length: 18; j_call: TRBJ1-5; v_call: TRBV5-5; d_call: .; clone_size: .; cdr3_nt: TGTGCCAGCAGCTTTATCCCGGTGGGTGATAGCCTGAATCAGCCCCAGCATTTT; cdr3_aa: CASSFIPVGDSLNQPQHF
cdr3_length: 17; j_call: TRBJ2-7; v_call: TRBV5-1; d_call: .; clone_size: .; cdr3_nt: TGCGCCAGCAGCTTTTCGCCGGGAGCGCTCCTCTCCTACGAGCAGTACTTC; cdr3_aa: CASSFSPGALLSYEQYF
cdr3_length: 16; j_call: TRBJ2-2; v_call: TRBV10-3; d_call: TRBD2; clone_size: .; cdr3_nt: TGTGCCATCAGTCAGGCTAGCGGGAGTGGCACCGGGGAGCTGTTTTTT; cdr3_aa: CAISQASGSGTGELFF
cdr3_length: 14; j_call: TRBJ2-3; v_call: TRBV5-1; d_call: .; clone_size: .; cdr3_nt: TGCGCCAGCAGCTTGGAGGTAGGGATAGATACGCAGTATTTT; cdr3_aa: CASSLEVGIDTQYF
cdr3_length: 13; j_call: TRBJ2-5; v_call: TRBV5-1; d_call: .; clone_size: .; cdr3_nt: TGCGCCAGCACCCTCGGCTGGGGGGAGGACCAGTACTTC; cdr3_aa: CASTLGWGEDQYF
cdr3_length: 13; j_call: TRBJ2-7; v_call: TRBV11-2; d_call: .; clone_size: once; cdr3_nt: TGTGCCAGCAGCTTAGTACGGACGTACGAGCAGTACTTC; cdr3_aa: CASSLVRTYEQYF
cdr3_length: 15; j_call: TRBJ2-7; v_call: TRBV30; d_call: .; clone_size: .; cdr3_nt: TGTGCCTGGAGTGTACCTGGGCTCGGGTCCTACGAGCAGTACTTC; cdr3_aa: CAWSVPGLGSYEQYF
cdr3_length: 18; j_call: TRBJ2-7; v_call: TRBV9; d_call: TRBD2; clone_size: .; cdr3_nt: TGTGCCAGCAGCGTAGGGCCTCTAGCGGGAGGCCATTCCTACGAGCAGTACTTC; cdr3_aa: CASSVGPLAGGHSYEQYF
cdr3_length: 14; j_call: TRBJ2-7; v_call: TRBV19; d_call: TRBD2; clone_size: .; cdr3_nt: TGTGCCAGTAGTAGGCTAGCGGGAACCTACGAGCAGTACTTC; cdr3_aa: CASSRLAGTYEQYF
cdr3_length: 13; j_call: TRBJ2-7; v_call: TRBV11-3; d_call: .; clone_size: once; cdr3_nt: TGTGCCAGCAGCTTAGTTGGGGAAGACGAGCAGTACTTC; cdr3_aa: CASSLVGEDEQYF
cdr3_length: 15; j_call: TRBJ1-4; v_call: TRBV5-4; d_call: .; clone_size: .; cdr3_nt: TGTGCCAGCAGCAAGACGGGAGCAACTAATGAAAAACTGTTTTTT; cdr3_aa: CASSKTGATNEKLFF
cdr3_length: 15; j_call: TRBJ2-7; v_call: TRBV5-4; d_call: .; clone_size: .; cdr3_nt: TGTGCCAGCAGTGCACGAGCGCTTAGCTCCTACGAGCAGTACTTC; cdr3_aa: CASSARALSSYEQYF
cdr3_length: 16; j_call: TRBJ2-7; v_call: TRBV7-9; d_call: TRBD2; clone_size: .; cdr3_nt: TGTGCCAGCAGCCCACGACTAGCGGGGAGCTCCTACGAGCAGTACTTC; cdr3_aa: CASSPRLAGSSYEQYF
cdr3_length: 12; j_call: TRBJ2-7; v_call: TRBV7-9; d_call: .; clone_size: .; cdr3_nt: TGTGCCAGCTCTGCAGCCACCTACGAGCAGTACTTC; cdr3_aa: CASSAATYEQYF
cdr3_length: 14; j_call: TRBJ2-2; v_call: TRBV10-3; d_call: TRBD2; clone_size: .; cdr3_nt: TGTGCCATCACACTAGCGGGGAACACCGGGGAGCTGTTTTTT; cdr3_aa: CAITLAGNTGELFF
cdr3_length: 15; j_call: TRBJ2-5; v_call: TRBV9; d_call: TRBD1; clone_size: .; cdr3_nt: TGTGCCAGCAGCGCCCTGACAGGGGGACAGGTGACCCAGTACTTC; cdr3_aa: CASSALTGGQVTQYF
cdr3_length: 15; j_call: TRBJ1-3; v_call: TRBV6-5; d_call: .; clone_size: .; cdr3_nt: TGTGCCAGCAGTTACTCCACAGGGCCTGGAAACACCATATATTTT; cdr3_aa: CASSYSTGPGNTIYF
cdr3_length: 15; j_call: TRBJ2-1; v_call: TRBV5-1; d_call: TRBD2; clone_size: .; cdr3_nt: TGCGCCAGCAGCGTACGAGCGGGAGGGGACAATGAGCAGTTCTTC; cdr3_aa: CASSVRAGGDNEQFF
cdr3_length: 17; j_call: TRBJ2-1; v_call: TRBV5-6; d_call: .; clone_size: .; cdr3_nt: TGTGCCAGCAGCCTTCGGACAGCTAATCGACCCTACAATGAGCAGTTCTTC; cdr3_aa: CASSLRTANRPYNEQFF
cdr3_length: 16; j_call: TRBJ2-1; v_call: TRBV5-8; d_call: .; clone_size: .; cdr3_nt: TGTGCCAGCAAACCACTCCGGGCCTTCTCCTACAATGAGCAGTTCTTC; cdr3_aa: CASKPLRAFSYNEQFF
cdr3_length: 15; j_call: TRBJ1-4; v_call: TRBV6-1; d_call: .; clone_size: .; cdr3_nt: TGTGCCAGCAGGCGACATCAGTCACCTAATGAAAAACTGTTTTTT; cdr3_aa: CASRRHQSPNEKLFF